The TCR beta chain described here comes from a study of blood T cell repertoires in COVID-19. Study summary: Samples representing acute and convalescent COVID-19 were sourced from the United States, Italy and Spain.

Produced via immunoSEQ multiplex PCR; TCRdb's table is partial and in-frame only. The sample has 150,000 to 200,000 clones; about 93% are singletons. The CDR3 contains 16 residues. Germline V gene data show CDR1 as LNHDA and CDR2 as SQIVND (reference sequence). Trimming took 6 bases from V and 5 from J; bases not matched to a gene: 15. This receptor was obtained from a man between 50 and 59 years old with acute or convalescent COVID-19. The specimen was peripheral blood. The chain couples TRBV19 to TRBJ2-7, with 8 bases matching TRBD2. The DNA for the CDR3 is TGTGCCAGTAGACACAGTCCGGGACTAGATAATAACGAGCAGTACTTC. Its protein is CASRHSPGLDNNEQYF. Variable domain in full (rest from reference TRBV19 and TRBJ2-7): DGGITQSPKYLFRKEGQNVTLSCEQNLNHDAMYWYRQDPGQGLRLIYYSQIVNDFQKGDIAEGYSVSREKKESFPLTVTSAQKNPTAFYLCASRHSPGLDNNEQYFGPGTRLTVT.